This record concerns one TCR beta chain sequence. Its antigen is unidentified. This entry is derived from a study of identical twins. Study-wide results and limits: Invariant populations such as MAIT and iNKT cells could partly muddle zero-insertion analyses.

Using its own MiXCR run on the 5' RACE reads, TCRdb lists one record per CDR3 protein. Of approximately 190,000 distinct CDR3 sequences in the sample, around a sixth were seen once. The CDR3 spans 13 residues. Germline loops: CDR1 SEHNR, CDR2 FQNEAQ (reference sequence). The V and J ends lost 8 bases and 1 base respectively, with 10 bases between them. These records were also assigned to another study, of T cells expressing NK-cell markers.

This receptor was identified in a woman under 30 in good health. The rearrangement links TRBV7-9 to TRBJ2-3, with D perhaps given as TRBD1 or TRBD2 (5 bases each). Sequencing was done on a sample of CD8+ T cells sorted from blood. The CDR3 sequence: CASHRGGTDTQYF. Here the CDR3 DNA reads TGTGCCAGCCACAGAGGGGGCACAGATACGCAGTATTTT.